What follows is one T cell receptor (beta chain) and its context. Its cognate antigen has yet to be identified. Base qualities are not provided; no much larger clone lies one nucleotide away. This specimen comes from a study of CD8 T cells in Susac syndrome (dated by TCRdb to the late 2010s). Regarding the study in general: Among the Susac syndrome patients who were sequenced, clinically active disease was present in more than five and clinical remission was observed in eight or nine. The clonality of the CD8+ T cell repertoire was compared across about 12 healthy donors, about 14 Susac syndrome patients and about 16 multiple sclerosis patients. At the time of blood withdrawal, Susac syndrome patients were either therapy-naive, taking corticosteroids (with some also receiving IVIg), or on IVIg alone. Whether CD8+ T cell activation and differentiation in Susac syndrome was antigen driven was tested using repertoire sequencing.

Reading the germline V gene (reference sequence) gives CDR1 SEHNR and CDR2 FQNEAQ. The V and J ends are trimmed by 1 base and 0 bases, leaving 18 bases between them. The CDR3 runs 18 amino acids, cysteine and phenylalanine included. Here the CDR3 DNA is all that survives: 54 bases in frame from base 1. High-throughput TCR beta sequencing profiled peripheral blood CD8+ and CD4+ T cells from healthy donors, Susac syndrome patients and multiple sclerosis patients. The Susac syndrome patients fulfilled recently defined diagnostic criteria for either definite or probable disease. Bulk CD8+ and CD4+ T cells were purified magnetically by negative isolation, whereas CD8+ TEMRA cells were enriched by FACS. Blood was collected in EDTA tubes and processed within 24 hours, with PBMCs isolated through density gradient centrifugation. PBMCs intended for TCR sequencing were cryopreserved in liquid nitrogen and were subsequently thawed in a 37 degrees C water bath. The sorted or isolated CD4+, CD8+ and CD8+ TEMRA cells reached a purity of at least 90%.

RNA was extracted with the RNeasy kit and 0.5 to 1 ug was reverse transcribed using random hexamers. The immunoSEQ multiplex PCR assay, which covers 54 Vbeta and 13 Jbeta segments, was used to amplify TCR beta CDR3 regions. PCR amplification bias was corrected by using a synthetic template baseline for primer optimization and computational correction. Processing in the source paper ran as follows. Reads were annotated to V, D and J genes according to IMGT and were analyzed with immunoSEQ Analyzer, with only productive sequences retained. Clonality was computed as one minus Shannon entropy normalized by log2 of the number of productive unique sequences. Public and private clones were assessed among the 100 most prevalent clones of each patient and control. Clones were defined as Susac-specific if absent from the healthy and MS cohorts, from approximately 1,100 published viral clones and from other ImmuneACCESS disease sequences. TCRdb reworked the public reads: Q25 trimming with fastp, MiXCR clone assembly, productive beta chains retained. Rows with a matching CDR3 protein are joined into one entry that keeps the most common DNA and genes. TCRdb's processing, not the authors', yielded these V and J calls. The sample table contains tens of thousands of distinct CDR3 sequences; only one count was recorded for 95% to 97% of them. Of the sample, more than 0.5% is held by the ten largest clones.

Results and caveats for the whole study, not just this receptor: In the total CD8+ and CD8+ TEMRA repertoires, roughly 15 and five Susac-specific public clones, respectively, were identified. The study acknowledged that relatively few individuals were included in the TCR sequencing and HLA analysis. Clonal expansion was seen in Susac syndrome CD8+ repertoires, peaking in CD8+ TEMRA cells and being greater in clinically active patients than in remitting ones.

The sequence was collected from a human donor with Susac syndrome. The specimen was CD8+ T cells from PBMCs. Here the chain combines TRBV7-9 and TRBJ1-1; tentative D gene TRBD1, with 6 bases matching. The CDR3 region: CASSLGPQGGQVNTEAFF. The DNA is as follows: TGTGCCAGCAGCTTAGGACCCCAAGGGGGGCAAGTGAACACTGAAGCTTTCTTT.